The entry that follows covers one T cell receptor beta chain sequence. This sample was included in a study of blood T cell repertoires in COVID-19. Overall study context: COVID-19 samples collected from the United States, Italy and Spain covered acute and convalescent phases.

Sequencing was performed with immunoSEQ multiplex PCR; in TCRdb, only in-frame clones are kept and a portion is missing. The data show around 130,000 clones, about 80% seen once. The receptor was derived from a human donor in a cohort sampled during active COVID-19. Material for sequencing was peripheral blood.

The CDR3 is CASSLGAGQPQHF. The CDR3 DNA reads as TGCGCCAGCAGCTTGGGCGCCGGGCAGCCCCAGCATTTT. This rearrangement joins TRBV5-1 to TRBJ1-5; D gene ambiguous. CDR3 length: 13 amino acids. V was pared by 0 bases and J by 7 bases, with 8 bases between. The germline gives CDR1 SGHRS, CDR2 YFSETQ.